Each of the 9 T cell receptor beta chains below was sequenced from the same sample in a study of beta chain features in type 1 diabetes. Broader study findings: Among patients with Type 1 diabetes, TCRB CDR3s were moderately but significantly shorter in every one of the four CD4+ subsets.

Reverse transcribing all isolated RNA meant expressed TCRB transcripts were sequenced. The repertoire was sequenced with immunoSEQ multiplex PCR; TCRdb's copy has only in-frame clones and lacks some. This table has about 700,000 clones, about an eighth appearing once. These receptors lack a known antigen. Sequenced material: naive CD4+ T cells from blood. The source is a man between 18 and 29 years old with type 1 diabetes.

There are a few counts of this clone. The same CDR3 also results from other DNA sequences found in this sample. This chain's CDR3 is CAWSSQGYEQYF. The CDR3 DNA follows: TGTGCCTGGAGTTCTCAGGGGTACGAGCAGTACTTC. The chain employs TRBV30 and TRBJ2-7; tentatively, D is TRBD1 (6 bases). V was shortened by 2 bases and J by 4 bases, with 9 bases between the two germline ends. There are 12 residues in the CDR3. Germline CDR1 reads GTSNPN; CDR2 reads SVGIG (reference sequence).

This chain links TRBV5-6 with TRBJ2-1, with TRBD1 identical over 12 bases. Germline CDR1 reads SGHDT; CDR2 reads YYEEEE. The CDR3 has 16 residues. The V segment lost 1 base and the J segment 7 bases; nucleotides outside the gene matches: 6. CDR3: CASSLTGQGAGNEQFF. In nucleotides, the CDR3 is TGTGCCAGCAGCTTGACGGGACAGGGGGCCGGGAATGAGCAGTTCTTC.

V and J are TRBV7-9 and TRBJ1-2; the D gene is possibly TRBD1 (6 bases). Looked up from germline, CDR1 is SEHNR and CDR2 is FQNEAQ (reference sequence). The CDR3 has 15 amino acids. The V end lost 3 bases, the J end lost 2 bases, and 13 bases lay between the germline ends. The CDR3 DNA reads TGTGCCAGCAGCTTCGGACAGTCGACCAACTATGGCTACACCTTC. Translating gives CASSFGQSTNYGYTF.

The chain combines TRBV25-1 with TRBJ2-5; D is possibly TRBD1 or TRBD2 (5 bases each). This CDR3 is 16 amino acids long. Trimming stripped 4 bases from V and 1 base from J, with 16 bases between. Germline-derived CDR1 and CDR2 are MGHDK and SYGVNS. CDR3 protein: CASSVWGSFVQETQYF. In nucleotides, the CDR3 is TGTGCCAGCAGTGTGTGGGGGTCATTCGTCCAAGAGACCCAGTACTTC.

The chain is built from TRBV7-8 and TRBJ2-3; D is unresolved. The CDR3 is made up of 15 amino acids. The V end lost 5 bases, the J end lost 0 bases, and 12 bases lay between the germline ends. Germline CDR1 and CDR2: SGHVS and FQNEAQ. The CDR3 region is CASSQPFPSTDTQYF. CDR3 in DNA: TGTGCCAGCAGCCAACCTTTTCCTAGCACAGATACGCAGTATTTT.

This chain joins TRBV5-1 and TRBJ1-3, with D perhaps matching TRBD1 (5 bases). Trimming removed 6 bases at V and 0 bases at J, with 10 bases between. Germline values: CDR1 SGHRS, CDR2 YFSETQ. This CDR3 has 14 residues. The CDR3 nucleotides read TGCGCCAGCAAGACGGACAACTCTGGAAACACCATATATTTT. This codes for CASKTDNSGNTIYF.

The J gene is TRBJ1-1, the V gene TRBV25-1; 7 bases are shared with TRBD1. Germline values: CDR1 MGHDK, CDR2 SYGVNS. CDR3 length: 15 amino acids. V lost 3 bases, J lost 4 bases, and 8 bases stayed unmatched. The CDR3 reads CASSDPQGMGTEAFF. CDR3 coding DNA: TGTGCCAGCAGTGACCCACAGGGGATGGGCACTGAAGCTTTCTTT.

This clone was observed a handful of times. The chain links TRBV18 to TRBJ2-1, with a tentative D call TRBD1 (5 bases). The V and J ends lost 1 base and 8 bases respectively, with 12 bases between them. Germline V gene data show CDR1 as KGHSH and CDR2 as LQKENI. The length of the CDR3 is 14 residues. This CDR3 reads CASSPRGEDDEQFF. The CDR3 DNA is TGTGCCAGCTCACCACGGGGCGAGGACGATGAGCAGTTCTTC. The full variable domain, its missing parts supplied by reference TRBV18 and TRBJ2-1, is NAGVMQNPRHLVRRRGQEARLRCSPMKGHSHVYWYRQLPEEGLKFMVYLQKENIIDESGMPKERFSAEFPKEGPSILRIQQVVRGDSAAYFCASSPRGEDDEQFFGPGTRLTVL.

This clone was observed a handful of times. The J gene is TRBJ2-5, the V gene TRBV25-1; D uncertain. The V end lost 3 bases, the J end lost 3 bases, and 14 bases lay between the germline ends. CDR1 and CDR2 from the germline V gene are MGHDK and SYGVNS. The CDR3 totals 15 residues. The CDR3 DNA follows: TGTGCCAGCAGTGAGTACCGGTGGTCGAAAGAGACCCAGTACTTC. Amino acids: CASSEYRWSKETQYF.